These 21 T cell receptor beta chains originate from one sample sequenced in a study of T cells after yellow fever vaccination. A single record per CDR3 protein comes from TCRdb applying MiXCR to the 5' RACE reads. The repertoire includes about 160,000 distinct CDR3 sequences, almost 7% of them detected once, and more than 2% sits in the top ten. Sample: CD4+ T cells sorted from PBMCs, taken 5 days after the first yellow fever vaccination. The receptors shown here come from a man aged 18-30 years who received the YFV17D yellow fever vaccine.

For this clonotype: A much larger clone differs by one base, so this may be a read error. The J gene is TRBJ2-1, the V gene TRBV7-9; tentative D call: TRBD1 (5 bases). Trimming left V 6 bases short and J 2 bases short, with 14 bases between. Germline lookup yields CDR1 SEHNR and CDR2 FQNEAQ (reference sequence). The CDR3 covers 15 residues. The CDR3, as DNA: TGTGCCAGCAGACAGATGACAGTAACCTACAATGAGCAGTTCTTC. Its translation is CASRQMTVTYNEQFF.

V and J are TRBV7-9 and TRBJ2-2; TRBD2 is a possible D gene (5 bases). The V gene lost 1 base and the J gene lost 3 bases, with 9 bases spanning the gap. This CDR3 has 15 residues. Per germline, CDR1 SEHNR and CDR2 FQNEAQ (reference sequence). The CDR3 DNA sequence: TGTGCCAGCAGCTTAGGGGCCGGGGACACCGGGGAGCTGTTTTTT. Amino acids: CASSLGAGDTGELFF.

This clonotype has a count of ten or more. This sequence joins TRBV27 and TRBJ1-1; D unclear. The germline V gene has CDR1 MNHEY and CDR2 SMNVEV (reference sequence). The CDR3 is 14 residues long. Between the trimmed V and J ends, which lost 3 bases and 4 bases, there was a span of 12 bases. The DNA of the CDR3 is TGTGCCAGCAGTTTGAAGAGGGATGGCACTGAAGCTTTCTTT. Translating it yields CASSLKRDGTEAFF.

This clonotype was seen at least ten times. The rearrangement joins TRBV24-1 to TRBJ2-3, with D perhaps given as TRBD1 or TRBD2 (6 bases each). V gave up 9 bases and J gave up 2 bases, with 8 bases separating them. The CDR3 length is 12 residues. Germline CDR1 and CDR2: KGHDR and SFDVKD. CDR3 residues: CATGGLTDTQYF. CDR3 bases: TGTGCCACCGGGGGGCTCACAGATACGCAGTATTTT.

This clonotype was counted ten times or more. The chain is built from TRBV4-1 and TRBJ2-1, with a weak D call TRBD2 (6 bases). This CDR3 is 15 amino acids long. Germline CDR1 is MGHRA and CDR2 is YSYEKL. V was trimmed by 1 base and J by 6 bases, leaving 13 bases between them. CDR3 sequence reads: CASSQVGAGGNEQFF. As DNA, the CDR3 is TGCGCCAGCAGCCAAGTTGGGGCCGGGGGCAATGAGCAGTTCTTC.

This clonotype was recorded many times. The chain links TRBV6-4 to TRBJ2-3; TRBD2 aligns across 14 bases. CDR1 is MRHNA and CDR2 is SNTAGT in the germline V gene. The CDR3 totals 16 residues. Germline trimming cut 8 bases from V and 8 bases from J; bases unmatched to any gene: 12. This CDR3 is CASGGLAGARDPTQYF. CDR3 sequence (DNA): TGTGCCAGCGGGGGACTAGCGGGGGCCCGAGATCCTACGCAGTATTTT.

At least ten counts were recorded for this clonotype. This chain links TRBV5-1 with TRBJ2-3, with 7 bases that match TRBD1. With V trimmed by 0 bases and J by 1 base, 11 bases remained unmatched. Germline CDR1 SGHRS, CDR2 YFSETQ. The CDR3 runs 18 residues. CDR3 loop: CASSLGTGHPLGTDTQYF. Here the CDR3 DNA reads TGCGCCAGCAGCTTGGGGACAGGCCACCCCCTAGGCACAGATACGCAGTATTTT. The variable domain in full, completed from reference TRBV5-1 and TRBJ2-3, reads KAGVTQTPRYLIKTRGQQVTLSCSPISGHRSVSWYQQTPGQGLQFLFEYFSETQRNKGNFPGRFSGRQFSNSRSEMNVSTLELGDSALYLCASSLGTGHPLGTDTQYFGPGTRLTVL.

This clonotype was picked up many times. The chain employs TRBV20-1 and TRBJ2-1, with D maybe TRBD2 (6 bases). V lost 5 bases, J lost 8 bases, and 16 bases lay in between. CDR3 length equals 13 residues. CDR1 and CDR2 (germline): DFQATT, SNEGSKA (reference sequence). Here the CDR3 DNA reads TGCAGTGCTGCTTGGTCGGGGGTCGATGAGCAGTTCTTC. Its translation is CSAAWSGVDEQFF.

This clonotype was recorded many times. J is TRBJ1-1 and V is TRBV20-1; possibly TRBD1 for D (5 bases). The CDR3 has 13 amino acids. Trimming shortened V by 4 bases and J by 0 bases, and 9 bases separated the two germline ends. Germline values: CDR1 DFQATT, CDR2 SNEGSKA (reference sequence). CDR3 loop: CSATTAMNTEAFF. The CDR3 coding sequence is TGCAGTGCTACGACAGCCATGAACACTGAAGCTTTCTTT.

The chain recombines TRBV11-2 with TRBJ2-7, with 12 bases identical to TRBD1. The V and J ends lost 3 bases and 7 bases, in that order; junction bases with no gene match: 4. The germline CDR1 and CDR2 sequences are SGHAT and FQNNGV. This CDR3 is 14 amino acids long. DNA for the CDR3: TGTGCCAGCAGCTTGGGACAGGGGGCGAGTGAGCAGTACTTC. It encodes CASSLGQGASEQYF.

This clonotype was recorded at least ten times. The chain combines TRBV9 with TRBJ1-1; possibly TRBD1 for D (5 bases). CDR3 length equals 14 residues. The V end was cut by 4 bases, the J end by 1 base, with 11 bases between. In germline, CDR1 is SGDLS, CDR2 YYNGEE. The CDR3 loop is CASSPRTRNTEAFF. CDR3 nucleotides: TGTGCCAGCAGCCCAAGGACAAGGAACACTGAAGCTTTCTTT.

The chain recombines TRBV4-2 with TRBJ1-5; weak D call: TRBD1 (5 bases). Germline loops: CDR1 LGHNA, CDR2 YNFKEQ. The CDR3 is made up of 17 amino acids. Trimming took off 1 base at V and 0 bases at J, with 13 bases between the two ends. CDR3 protein: CASSQADRAYSNQPQHF. The DNA of the CDR3 is TGTGCCAGCAGCCAAGCCGACAGAGCTTATAGCAATCAGCCCCAGCATTTT.

This clonotype was recorded many times. The CDR3 DNA sequence: TGTGCCAGCAGCCGCTATTCTCCAGGCCAGCCCCAGCATTTT. This encodes CASSRYSPGQPQHF. The chain joins TRBV6-5 to TRBJ1-5; D ambiguous. Germline assignment: CDR1 MNHEY and CDR2 SVGAGI. CDR3 length: 14 residues. V dropped 6 bases and J dropped 7 bases, with 16 bases sitting between them.

The table lists this clonotype with many counts. The chain has TRBV5-6 and TRBJ2-1; 14 nucleotides match TRBD2. The CDR3 totals 16 residues. V gave up 4 bases and J gave up 9 bases; unmatched junction bases: 9. Germline CDR1 is SGHDT and CDR2 is YYEEEE. The CDR3 loop reads CASSHGLAGGRSEQFF. The CDR3 DNA sequence: TGTGCCAGCAGCCATGGACTAGCGGGGGGCCGGAGTGAGCAGTTCTTC.

The chain couples TRBV7-2 to TRBJ2-6, with 11 positions matching TRBD1. J lost 6 bases, V lost 5 bases, and 6 bases had no gene match. The CDR3 loop spans 16 amino acids. The germline CDR1 and CDR2 sequences are SGHTA and FQGNSA. The CDR3 sequence is CASSPWTGGEANVLTF. The CDR3 DNA reads TGTGCCAGCAGCCCCTGGACAGGGGGCGAGGCCAACGTCCTGACTTTC.

This clonotype was detected ten times or more. The chain employs TRBV5-6 and TRBJ2-3; possibly TRBD2 for D (6 bases). CDR3 length: 15 residues. The germline V gene has CDR1 SGHDT and CDR2 YYEEEE. The V end lost 0 bases, the J end lost 6 bases, and 14 bases lay between the germline ends. The CDR3 spells CASSLGSGRWDTQYF. The CDR3 DNA sequence: TGTGCCAGCAGCTTGGGGTCAGGGAGGTGGGATACGCAGTATTTT.

A few counts support this clonotype. V gene TRBV11-2 combines with J gene TRBJ2-2, with D unclear. The CDR3 is 13 amino acids. Germline V lookup: CDR1 SGHAT, CDR2 FQNNGV. Trimming took 1 base from V and 7 from J, leaving 7 bases between them. The DNA of the CDR3 is TGTGCCAGCAGCTTAGGAATGGTCGGGGAGCTGTTTTTT. This codes for CASSLGMVGELFF.

There are many counts of this clonotype. The genes are TRBV24-1 and TRBJ2-1; TRBD2 agrees at 7 bases. The germline CDR1 and CDR2 sequences are KGHDR and SFDVKD. The CDR3 is 15 amino acids. The V segment lost 5 bases and the J segment 5 bases; nucleotides outside the gene matches: 8. CDR3 nucleotide sequence: TGTGCCACCAGTGTCGGACTAGGCCTAAACAATGAGCAGTTCTTC. Amino acid sequence: CATSVGLGLNNEQFF.

This clonotype was picked up many times. V usage is TRBV6-5 and J usage is TRBJ2-4; 13 positions match TRBD2. The germline V gene encodes CDR1 MNHEY and CDR2 SVGAGI. V was clipped by 4 bases and J by 8 bases; unmatched bases: 14. The length of the CDR3 is 18 residues. DNA for the CDR3: TGTGCCAGCAGTTGGGGAACTAGCGGGGGGGCAATAGGGGACATTCAGTACTTC. Encoded protein: CASSWGTSGGAIGDIQYF.

This clonotype was picked up a small number of times. The rearrangement links TRBV27 to TRBJ1-6; TRBD1 is a possible D gene (6 bases). V shed 0 bases and J shed 9 bases, with 9 bases lying between them. This CDR3 contains 14 residues. Germline CDR1 MNHEY, CDR2 SMNVEV (reference sequence). CDR3: CASSLSRGVSPLHF. Here the CDR3 DNA reads TGTGCCAGCAGTTTATCGAGGGGGGTTTCACCCCTCCACTTT.

This clonotype was recorded at least ten times. The chain employs TRBV20-1 and TRBJ1-5; D not resolved. Germline lookup yields CDR1 DFQATT and CDR2 SNEGSKA (reference sequence). The V end lost 4 bases, the J end lost 2 bases, and 9 bases lay between the germline ends. The CDR3 has 13 amino acids. DNA of the CDR3: TGCAGTGCTACCCGGGCCCGCAATCAGCCCCAGCATTTT. It yields the protein CSATRARNQPQHF.